This T cell receptor beta chain is drawn from a study of T-cell reconstitution after alpha-beta-depleted transplantation in children. Unique molecular identifiers were incorporated during preparation of the TCRbeta library. TCRdb redid the calling of the PCR reads with MiXCR, one entry per CDR3 protein. Of tens of thousands of distinct CDR3 sequences listed, around 9% are singletons. In germline, CDR1 is SGHDT, CDR2 YYEEEE. The CDR3 runs 16 residues. V shed 4 bases, J shed 7 bases, and the junction held 10 bases outside the gene matches. The sequence came from a male patient aged 2 to 10 who had a stem cell transplant for chronic granulomatous disease, so the T cells may come from the graft donor. The chain carries TRBV5-6 and TRBJ2-1; TRBD2 aligns across 11 bases. The material sequenced was PBMCs, mostly from graft donor cells, taken 60 days after TCRalphabeta/CD19-depleted stem cell transplant. The CDR3 sequence is CASSPFSGGAKNEQFF. Written as DNA, the CDR3 is TGTGCCAGCAGCCCTTTTAGCGGGGGGGCCAAGAATGAGCAGTTCTTC.